These 30 T cell receptor beta chains were sequenced from one sample in a study of blood T cell repertoires in COVID-19. Sequenced by immunoSEQ multiplex PCR; TCRdb stores in-frame clones only, minus some. Among over 250,000 clones, 88% were seen once, and the ten largest hold 0.9% to 1%. The sequenced sample consisted of peripheral blood. These receptor sequences come from a woman in her thirties or forties who had recovered from COVID-19.

CDR3 nucleotide sequence: TGTGCCTGGAGTCGGACAGGGGGCCACTATGGCTACACCTTC. This encodes CAWSRTGGHYGYTF. V and J are TRBV30 and TRBJ1-2; TRBD1 agrees at 11 bases. Trimming took 2 bases from V and 3 from J; bases not matched to a gene: 2. Per germline, CDR1 GTSNPN and CDR2 SVGIG (reference sequence). The CDR3 is 14 amino acids.

V and J are TRBV18 and TRBJ2-2, with TRBD2 matching over 13 bases. Germline V gene sequence: CDR1 KGHSH, CDR2 LQKENI. The CDR3 runs 15 residues. With V trimmed by 3 bases and J by 8 bases, 3 bases remained unmatched. CDR3 sequence: CASSPGLAGLGELFF. CDR3 coding DNA: TGTGCCAGCTCACCGGGACTAGCGGGATTGGGGGAGCTGTTTTTT.

The chain has TRBV5-4 and TRBJ1-4; the match to TRBD1 covers 11 bases. V lost 4 bases to trimming and J lost 8 bases; unmatched junction nucleotides: 4. CDR1 and CDR2 from the germline V gene are SGHNT and YYREEE (reference sequence). This CDR3 contains 14 residues. In nucleotides, the CDR3 is TGTGCCAGCAGCCCGGGGGACAGGGGGGAAAAACTGTTTTTT. This codes for CASSPGDRGEKLFF.

The J gene is TRBJ2-1, the V gene TRBV5-8; D may be TRBD2 (7 bases). Trimming shortened V by 9 bases and J by 9 bases, and 22 bases separated the two germline ends. From germline, CDR1 is SGHTS and CDR2 YDEGEE. This CDR3 contains 14 residues. The CDR3 DNA sequence: TGTGCCACCCAGCTTGGGTGGGAGGGGGGTGAGCAGTTCTTC. Translated, it gives CATQLGWEGGEQFF.

CDR3 protein: CASSIFGRDPPGDSYEQYV. The CDR3 DNA follows: TGTGCCAGCAGCATTTTCGGGAGGGACCCCCCTGGGGACTCCTACGAGCAGTACGTC. The chain has TRBV21-1 and TRBJ2-7; the D segment call TRBD2 is taken from the table without a DNA check. TRBV21-1 is noted as a pseudogene. The CDR3 contains 19 residues.

Concerning this clone: Just one base apart from a much larger clone, this may be a read error. V gene TRBV18 combines with J gene TRBJ2-2; a weak D match, TRBD2 (6 bases). Germline-derived CDR1 and CDR2 are KGHSH and LQKENI. This CDR3 has 13 residues. V was shortened by 1 base and J by 6 bases, with 6 bases between the two germline ends. As DNA, the CDR3 is TGTGCCAGCTCACCACGGGGGGCCGGGGAGCTGTTTTTT. Residues: CASSPRGAGELFF.

This clone occurred a few times. The chain employs TRBV6-1 and TRBJ1-5; no clear D. The CDR3 loop spans 14 amino acids. Germline lookup yields CDR1 MNHNS and CDR2 SASEGT. Trimming took off 6 bases at V and 0 bases at J, with 9 bases between the two ends. The CDR3, as DNA: TGTGCCAGCAGGAGGGTCTATAGCAATCAGCCCCAGCATTTT. Amino acids: CASRRVYSNQPQHF.

This sequence joins TRBV9 and TRBJ2-1, with D perhaps TRBD2 (6 bases). V was clipped by 5 bases and J by 9 bases, with 12 bases between them. Germline loops: CDR1 SGDLS, CDR2 YYNGEE. This CDR3 comprises 12 residues. This CDR3 reads CASRGRNGEQFF. The CDR3 bases are TGTGCCAGCAGGGGGAGGAATGGTGAGCAGTTCTTC.

V gene TRBV5-6 combines with J gene TRBJ2-1; weak D call: TRBD1 (5 bases). This CDR3 has 15 residues. V was clipped by 4 bases and J by 7 bases, with 18 bases between them. Germline V lookup: CDR1 SGHDT, CDR2 YYEEEE. The CDR3 coding sequence is TGTGCCAGCAGCCCCGGATTTTTCAGGGAAAATGAGCAGTTCTTC. This gives the protein CASSPGFFRENEQFF. Full variable domain (outside the CDR3, taken from reference TRBV5-6 and TRBJ2-1): DAGVTQSPTHLIKTRGQQVTLRCSPKSGHDTVSWYQQALGQGPQFIFQYYEEEERQRGNFPDRFSGHQFPNYSSELNVNALLLGDSALYLCASSPGFFRENEQFFGPGTRLTVL.

The J gene is TRBJ1-1, the V gene TRBV6-5; 7 nucleotides align to TRBD1. The CDR3 contains 13 residues. Per germline, CDR1 MNHEY and CDR2 SVGAGI. Losses at the gene ends were 6 bases for V and 4 bases for J; bases not matched to a gene: 5. CDR3 sequence reads: CASSPTGLTEAFF. CDR3 nucleotide sequence: TGTGCCAGCAGCCCGACAGGGCTCACTGAAGCTTTCTTT.

This chain connects TRBV10-3 to TRBJ1-4; no reliable D call. This CDR3 has 14 residues. CDR1 and CDR2 (germline): ENHRY, SYGVKD. V dropped 6 bases and J dropped 0 bases, with 8 bases sitting between them. The DNA of the CDR3 is TGTGCCATCAGGGGGAGCGCAACTAATGAAAAACTGTTTTTT. Translated, it gives CAIRGSATNEKLFF.

J is TRBJ2-1 and V is TRBV5-6, with 10 bases lining up with TRBD1. V dropped 2 bases and J dropped 3; count of bases not matched to a gene: 5. This CDR3 comprises 16 residues. Germline V lookup: CDR1 SGHDT, CDR2 YYEEEE. DNA of the CDR3: TGTGCCAGCAGCTTAGGACAGGGGGTGGGCTACAATGAGCAGTTCTTC. Its protein is CASSLGQGVGYNEQFF.

The gene calls are TRBV24-1 and TRBJ2-1, with TRBD2 identical over 11 bases. The CDR3 runs 16 residues. Per the germline V gene, CDR1 is KGHDR and CDR2 is SFDVKD. V shed 4 bases and J 7 bases; nucleotides not matched to a gene: 8. For the CDR3, the DNA is TGTGCCACCAGTGAGGGGGGACTAGCGGACCGAAATGAGCAGTTCTTC. It codes for CATSEGGLADRNEQFF.

The chain couples TRBV2 to TRBJ1-1; 7 bases are shared with TRBD1. The CDR3 runs to 13 residues. J was trimmed by 5 bases and V by 11 bases; bases with no gene match: 11. CDR1 is SNHLY and CDR2 is FYNNEI in the germline V gene. The CDR3 loop reads CARRLQGWTEAFF. CDR3 nucleotide sequence: TGTGCCCGGCGCTTACAGGGGTGGACTGAAGCTTTCTTT.

This clone was detected once. The J gene is TRBJ2-2, the V gene TRBV5-4, with D uncertain. Germline V gene lookup returns CDR1 SGHNT and CDR2 YYREEE (reference sequence). The CDR3 has 14 amino acids. Trimming removed 1 base from V and 2 bases from J, with 6 bases in between. Here the CDR3 reads CASSLPGNTGELFF. In DNA, the CDR3 is TGTGCCAGCAGCTTGCCCGGTAACACCGGGGAGCTGTTTTTT.

CDR3 bases: TGTGCCAGCAGACCGACAGGGGTCAATGAGCAGTTCTTC. It yields the protein CASRPTGVNEQFF. The rearrangement joins TRBV6-5 to TRBJ2-1; 8 bases fit TRBD1. V shed 6 bases, J shed 6 bases, and the junction held 4 bases outside the gene matches. Germline V gene sequence: CDR1 MNHEY, CDR2 SVGAGI. The CDR3 has 13 amino acids.

J is TRBJ2-1 and V is TRBV3-1 (or the pseudogene TRBV3-2), with 13 bases lining up with TRBD2. Germline V gene lookup returns CDR1 LGHDT and CDR2 YNNKEL (reference sequence). The CDR3 is 16 residues long. V shed 1 base, J shed 6 bases, and the junction held 3 bases outside the gene matches. The CDR3 DNA sequence: TGTGCCAGCAGCCAAGGCCGACTAGCGGGAGGCAATGAGCAGTTCTTC. Encoded protein: CASSQGRLAGGNEQFF.

The J gene is TRBJ2-7, the V gene TRBV6-2 or TRBV6-3; TRBD1 matches at 8 bases. The trim removed 4 bases at V and 3 bases at J, leaving 5 bases unmatched. This CDR3 contains 14 residues. Germline lookup yields CDR1 MNHEY and CDR2 SVGEGT. The chain's CDR3 is CASSWGDRIYEQYF. The CDR3 DNA is TGTGCCAGCAGTTGGGGGGACAGGATCTACGAGCAGTACTTC.

This clone was recorded only once. The chain recombines TRBV9 with TRBJ2-6, with TRBD1 as a possible D gene (5 bases). Deletions cut 4 bases from V and 3 bases from J, with 8 bases between. Germline values: CDR1 SGDLS, CDR2 YYNGEE. The CDR3 covers 14 residues. The CDR3 region has the DNA TGTGCCAGCAGCCAGACAGTTGGGGCCAACGTCCTGACTTTC. Translated: CASSQTVGANVLTF.

This chain uses TRBV3-1 (or the pseudogene TRBV3-2) with TRBJ2-7; 8 bases align to TRBD2. CDR1 LGHDT and CDR2 YNNKEL come from the germline V gene (reference sequence). Trimming cost V 1 base and J 2 bases; bases outside gene matches: 10. The CDR3 has 17 residues. The CDR3 coding sequence is TGTGCCAGCAGCCAAGCGGGGGGGCGGAACCCTGCCTACGAGCAGTACGTC. Its translation is CASSQAGGRNPAYEQYV.

The sample holds a few counts of this clone. J is TRBJ2-1 and V is TRBV27, with D tentatively TRBD2 (7 bases). CDR1 is MNHEY and CDR2 is SMNVEV in the germline V gene (reference sequence). The CDR3 extends over 14 amino acids. The germline V and J ends were trimmed by 5 bases and 9 bases, with 17 bases remaining between them. The CDR3 region is CASSVGGAAGEQFF. The CDR3, as DNA: TGTGCCAGCAGTGTTGGGGGGGCAGCGGGTGAGCAGTTCTTC.

This chain connects TRBV24-1 to TRBJ1-2; 12 positions match TRBD1. In germline, CDR1 is KGHDR, CDR2 SFDVKD. V gave up 11 bases and J gave up 4 bases; unmatched junction bases: 4. The CDR3 runs 13 residues. This CDR3 is CAIGTGGIYGYTF. DNA for the CDR3: TGTGCCATCGGGACAGGGGGCATCTATGGCTACACCTTC.

The chain links TRBV6-5 to TRBJ2-5; maybe TRBD1 (6 bases). Germline V gene sequence: CDR1 MNHEY, CDR2 SVGAGI. This CDR3 comprises 16 residues. V was pared by 1 base and J by 2 bases, with 14 bases between. For the CDR3, the DNA is TGTGCCAGCAGTTACTTCTTGTGGACAGTACAAGAGACCCAGTACTTC. Translated: CASSYFLWTVQETQYF.

The V gene is TRBV9, the J gene TRBJ2-2; D is perhaps TRBD2 (7 bases). V lost 5 bases and J lost 6, with 14 bases in between. CDR1 is SGDLS and CDR2 is YYNGEE in the germline V gene. CDR3 length: 14 residues. The CDR3 DNA reads as TGTGCCAGCAGTTACCTAGGGGGGGCCGGGGAGCTGTTTTTT. Encoded protein: CASSYLGGAGELFF.

This clone has only a few counts. This chain links TRBV19 with TRBJ2-7; TRBD2 matches at 7 bases. Germline-derived CDR1 and CDR2 are LNHDA and SQIVND (reference sequence). CDR3 length equals 16 residues. The V segment lost 4 bases and the J segment 7 bases; nucleotides outside the gene matches: 16. This chain's CDR3 is CASSTPGTGGPLEQYF. The CDR3 DNA reads as TGTGCCAGTAGTACCCCGGGAACGGGAGGCCCCTTGGAGCAGTACTTC.

The V and J genes are TRBV28 and TRBJ1-1; D call uncertain. The CDR3 is 14 amino acids. Looked up from germline, CDR1 is MDHEN and CDR2 is SYDVKM. Deletions cut 2 bases from V and 1 base from J, with 8 bases between. CDR3 amino acids: CASSLPNQNTEAFF. CDR3 bases: TGTGCCAGCAGTTTACCTAATCAGAACACTGAAGCTTTCTTT.

CDR3 coding DNA: TGTGCCAGCAGCCCAGGGCCTGATACGCAGTATTTT. The encoded protein is CASSPGPDTQYF. The chain uses TRBV7-2 and TRBJ2-3, with a possible D match to TRBD1 (5 bases). The CDR3 has 12 amino acids. The germline gives CDR1 SGHTA, CDR2 FQGNSA. Trimming shortened V by 5 bases and J by 6 bases, and 9 bases separated the two germline ends.

A note on this clone: The junction differs from germline at one of its ends, possibly a read error. The CDR3 sequence: CASSEPNTGKLFF. The CDR3 DNA reads TGCGCCAGCAGTGAACCAAACACCGGGAAGCTGTTTTTT. The chain employs TRBV10-1 and TRBJ2-2, with D perhaps TRBD2 (5 bases). The CDR3 sequence is 13 residues long. The germline V gene encodes CDR1 WNHNN and CDR2 SYGVQD (reference sequence).

The chain joins TRBV5-6 to TRBJ2-5; TRBD2 agrees at 10 bases. The V gene end was trimmed by 4 bases and the J gene end by 4 bases; junction bases not matched to a gene: 10. The CDR3 runs 16 residues. Germline V gene data show CDR1 as SGHDT and CDR2 as YYEEEE. Here the CDR3 reads CASSPPGLALGETQYF. The CDR3 coding sequence is TGTGCCAGCAGCCCCCCGGGACTAGCGTTGGGAGAGACCCAGTACTTC.

The J gene is TRBJ1-2, the V gene TRBV25-1; D is perhaps TRBD1 (6 bases). The CDR3 contains 15 residues. The V end lost 6 bases, the J end lost 6 bases, and 20 bases lay between the germline ends. CDR1 is MGHDK and CDR2 is SYGVNS in the germline V gene. CDR3 amino acids: CASSPGGRSRDGYTF. The CDR3 DNA follows: TGTGCCAGCAGCCCCGGGGGGCGGAGCCGGGATGGCTACACCTTC.